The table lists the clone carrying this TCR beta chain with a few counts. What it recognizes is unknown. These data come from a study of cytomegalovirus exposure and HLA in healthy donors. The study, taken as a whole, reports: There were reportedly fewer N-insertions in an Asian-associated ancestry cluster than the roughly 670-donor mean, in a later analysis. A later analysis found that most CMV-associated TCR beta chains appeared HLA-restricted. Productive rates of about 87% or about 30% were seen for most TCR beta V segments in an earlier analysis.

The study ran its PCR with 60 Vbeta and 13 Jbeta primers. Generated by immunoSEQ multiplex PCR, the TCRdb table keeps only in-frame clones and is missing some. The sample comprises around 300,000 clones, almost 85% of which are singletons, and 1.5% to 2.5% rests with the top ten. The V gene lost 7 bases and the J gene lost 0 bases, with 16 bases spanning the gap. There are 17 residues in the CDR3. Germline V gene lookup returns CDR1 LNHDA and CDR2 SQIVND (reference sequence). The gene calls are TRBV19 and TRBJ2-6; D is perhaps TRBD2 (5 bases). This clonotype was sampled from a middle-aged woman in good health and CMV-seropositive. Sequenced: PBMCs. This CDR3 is CASTNFEGSSGANVLTF. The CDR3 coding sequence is TGTGCCAGTACCAATTTCGAGGGTTCCTCTGGGGCCAACGTCCTGACTTTC. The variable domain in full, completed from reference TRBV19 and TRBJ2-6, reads DGGITQSPKYLFRKEGQNVTLSCEQNLNHDAMYWYRQDPGQGLRLIYYSQIVNDFQKGDIAEGYSVSREKKESFPLTVTSAQKNPTAFYLCASTNFEGSSGANVLTFGAGSRLTVL.